One and the same sample provided the 32 T cell receptor beta chains below, sequenced in a study of read filtering for tumor transcriptome and immune sequencing (dated by TCRdb to 2019 to 2021). Sequencer: Illumina HiSeq 4000. The Immunoverse kit was used to build TCR libraries from approximately 410 ng RNA, with molecular barcoded adaptors covering alpha/delta and beta/gamma chains. Clones were called with MiXCR by TCRdb after fastp trimmed the public reads at Q25, and only in-frame beta chains were retained. Rows are unified per CDR3 protein, each entry keeping the most common DNA and genes. Recorded for this sample are 35,000 to 45,000 distinct CDR3 sequences; approximately 15% of them occurred a single time. The ten top clones hold 35% to 45% of the sample. Sequenced input: a population of CD138-negative cells sorted from bone marrow. This specimen's cell subset or site label, interpreted: bone marrow mononuclear cells depleted of CD138+ plasma/myeloma cells by negative magnetic selection. Source of these receptors: a donor aged 40 or over with multiple myeloma.

This clonotype occurred many times. The chain recombines TRBV24-1 with TRBJ2-1; the match to TRBD2 covers 14 bases. There are 16 residues in the CDR3. In germline, CDR1 is KGHDR, CDR2 SFDVKD. Trimming at V came to 2 bases and at J to 6 bases, leaving 2 bases not matched to a gene. CDR3 sequence reads: CATSDWGLAGVNEQFF. The CDR3 DNA follows: TGTGCCACCAGTGATTGGGGACTAGCGGGAGTCAATGAGCAGTTCTTC.

The table lists this clonotype with a few counts. This chain connects TRBV4-3 to TRBJ1-1; D unresolved. The CDR3 length is 13 residues. V shed 2 bases and J shed 5 bases, with 9 bases lying between them. Per the germline V gene, CDR1 is LGHNA and CDR2 is YSLEER. As DNA, the CDR3 is TGCGCCAGCAGCCAAAAAATTGGAACTGAAGCTTTCTTT. Amino acids: CASSQKIGTEAFF.

This rearrangement joins TRBV29-1 to TRBJ2-5; 9 bases line up with TRBD1. The J segment lost 7 bases and the V segment lost 7 bases, leaving 7 bases of the junction unmatched. Germline V lookup: CDR1 SQVTM, CDR2 ANQGSEA. The CDR3 runs to 12 residues. The CDR3 reads CSETTGGGTQYF. The CDR3 region has the DNA TGCAGCGAGACGACAGGGGGAGGGACCCAGTACTTC.

Remarks on this clonotype: This may arise from a read error, as a much more abundant clone is one base away. The gene calls are TRBV28 and TRBJ2-2; D may match TRBD1 or TRBD2 (5 bases each). V lost 3 bases and J 7 bases, leaving 12 bases between the germline ends. This CDR3 region has 14 residues. The germline V gene encodes CDR1 MDHEN and CDR2 SYDVKM. CDR3 residues: CASSLGVPDGELFF. CDR3 sequence (DNA): TGTGCCAGCAGTTTGGGGGTTCCGGACGGGGAGCTGTTTTTT.

V usage is TRBV28 and J usage is TRBJ1-1; a weak D match, TRBD1 (5 bases). Trimming took 8 bases from V and 7 from J, leaving 17 bases between them. There are 13 residues in the CDR3. CDR1 and CDR2 from the germline V gene are MDHEN and SYDVKM. In nucleotides, the CDR3 is TGTGCCAGCTACGAGAGACAGAACGTTGAAGCTTTCTTT. Amino acids: CASYERQNVEAFF.

Note on this clonotype: Just one base apart from a much larger clone, this may be a read error. The CDR3 protein is CASSSPSAESGYEQYF. Written as DNA, the CDR3 is TGTGCCAGCAGTTCACCATCGGCAGAGTCGGGCTACGAGCAGTACTTC. The chain is built from TRBV12-3 or TRBV12-4 and TRBJ2-7; D remains unclear. CDR3 length: 16 residues. V lost 4 bases and J 3 bases, leaving 19 bases between the germline ends.

In this sample, this clonotype turned up many times. J is TRBJ2-5 and V is TRBV25-1; unclear D gene. This CDR3 contains 14 residues. The V and J ends lost 3 bases and 2 bases respectively, with 10 bases between them. Germline V gives CDR1 MGHDK, CDR2 SYGVNS. DNA of the CDR3: TGTGCCAGCAGTGATAGACCCCCACAAGAGACCCAGTACTTC. Residues: CASSDRPPQETQYF.

Many counts were recorded for this clonotype. The chain couples TRBV6-5 to TRBJ1-1; a weak D match, TRBD1 (5 bases). The CDR3 is made up of 14 amino acids. In germline, CDR1 is MNHEY, CDR2 SVGAGI. Trimming stripped 7 bases from V and 4 bases from J, with 16 bases between. Here the CDR3 DNA reads TGTGCCAGCACCATCCCCAAAGGGGCCACTGAAGCTTTCTTT. Protein sequence: CASTIPKGATEAFF.

Notes on this clonotype: A much larger clone lies a single base off, so this may be a read error. Lacking the conserved final phenylalanine or tryptophan, this CDR3 likely reflects a read error. The chain joins TRBV20-1 to TRBJ1-1; no clear D. This CDR3 contains 13 residues. Germline V gene lookup returns CDR1 DFQATT and CDR2 SNEGSKA (reference sequence). The V end was cut by 5 bases, the J end by 0 bases, with 10 bases between. The CDR3 loop is CSAAQNMNTEAFS. CDR3 nucleotides: TGCAGTGCTGCCCAAAATATGAACACTGAAGCTTTCTCT.

This chain links TRBV28 with TRBJ2-1, with a possible D match to TRBD2 (6 bases). CDR1 MDHEN and CDR2 SYDVKM come from the germline V gene. This CDR3 spans 11 amino acids. V shed 6 bases and J shed 9 bases, with 9 bases lying between them. The chain's CDR3 is CASRVSGEQFF. In DNA, the CDR3 is TGTGCCAGCAGGGTTAGCGGTGAGCAGTTCTTC.

Many counts were recorded for this clonotype. V and J are TRBV20-1 and TRBJ2-7; 8 nucleotides agree with TRBD2. The V segment lost 3 bases and the J segment 4 bases; nucleotides outside the gene matches: 17. This CDR3 spans 17 amino acids. Germline V gene sequence: CDR1 DFQATT, CDR2 SNEGSKA (reference sequence). In nucleotides, the CDR3 is TGCAGTGCTAGGGATCCCACGAGAGCGGGGGACCAATACGAGCAGTACTTC. This translates into CSARDPTRAGDQYEQYF.

This clonotype was detected many times. The V gene is TRBV12-3 or TRBV12-4, the J gene TRBJ2-7; D might be TRBD2 (6 bases). V gave up 3 bases and J gave up 0 bases, with 15 bases separating them. The CDR3 contains 16 residues. The CDR3 region has the DNA TGTGCCAGCAGTTTGAGTAAGGGACTGAACTCCTACGAGCAGTACTTC. Translated, it gives CASSLSKGLNSYEQYF.

This clonotype was found many times. The rearrangement joins TRBV12-3 or TRBV12-4 to TRBJ1-5; 8 positions agree with TRBD1. This CDR3 contains 16 residues. The V segment lost 6 bases and the J segment 3 bases; nucleotides outside the gene matches: 10. Written as DNA, the CDR3 is TGTGCCAGCAGCCCCAAGACAGGGGTTTACAATCAGCCCCAGCATTTT. Amino acid sequence: CASSPKTGVYNQPQHF.

Comment on this clonotype: This could be a read error, since a much larger clone is one nucleotide away. The rearrangement joins TRBV6-1 to TRBJ1-5, with 7 positions matching TRBD1. This CDR3 has 16 residues. Germline lookup yields CDR1 MNHNS and CDR2 SASEGT. The CDR3 sequence: CASGEKGAGGNQPQHF. The CDR3 nucleotides are TGTGCCAGCGGTGAAAAAGGGGCAGGGGGAAATCAGCCCCAGCATTTT.

This clonotype was observed at least ten times. The chain recombines TRBV20-1 with TRBJ2-3, with 9 bases identical to TRBD2. The CDR3 totals 13 residues. CDR1 is DFQATT, CDR2 SNEGSKA, per germline (reference sequence). The V and J ends lost 4 bases and 6 bases, in that order; junction bases with no gene match: 5. The DNA of the CDR3 is TGCAGTGCTACCGCGGGAGGGAGTGATACGCAGTATTTT. Amino acids: CSATAGGSDTQYF.

The sample holds many counts of this clonotype. The chain has TRBV12-3 or TRBV12-4 and TRBJ2-5; 9 bases match TRBD2. This CDR3 spans 14 amino acids. The V gene end was trimmed by 4 bases and the J gene end by 5 bases; junction bases not matched to a gene: 5. CDR3 sequence: CASSSGLAAETQYF. The CDR3 DNA reads TGTGCCAGCAGTTCGGGACTAGCCGCTGAGACCCAGTACTTC.

This clonotype was counted a few times. This chain links TRBV20-1 with TRBJ2-7; D is ambiguous. V was pared by 0 bases and J by 0 bases, with 6 bases between. The CDR3 loop spans 13 amino acids. CDR1 is DFQATT, CDR2 SNEGSKA, per germline (reference sequence). CDR3: CSARDLYSYEQYF. The CDR3 DNA follows: TGCAGTGCTAGAGACCTCTACTCCTACGAGCAGTACTTC.

In DNA form, the CDR3 reads TGCGCCAGCAGCGGGTCCAGGGGGGATACGCAGTATTTT. Its translation is CASSGSRGDTQYF. This chain links TRBV5-1 with TRBJ2-3, with 7 bases aligning to TRBD1. CDR1 is SGHRS, CDR2 YFSETQ, per germline. This CDR3 region has 13 residues. V gave up 4 bases and J gave up 6 bases; unmatched junction bases: 5.

Many counts were recorded for this clonotype. The rearrangement uses TRBV28 and TRBJ1-6; no clear D gene. This CDR3 has 12 amino acids. Trimming shortened V by 8 bases and J by 6 bases, and 8 bases separated the two germline ends. Germline-derived CDR1 and CDR2 are MDHEN and SYDVKM. The CDR3 spells CASSSSNSPLHF. For the CDR3, the DNA is TGTGCCAGCTCAAGTTCTAATTCACCCCTCCACTTT.

This clonotype showed up just a few times. This chain joins TRBV12-3 or TRBV12-4 and TRBJ1-1; D gene ambiguous. The germline V and J ends were trimmed by 6 bases and 0 bases, with 11 bases remaining between them. The CDR3 is 14 amino acids. The CDR3 loop reads CASRRMTMNTEAFF. The CDR3 DNA reads as TGTGCCAGCAGGCGTATGACAATGAACACTGAAGCTTTCTTT.

The chain recombines TRBV12-3 or TRBV12-4 with TRBJ2-2; D gene unclear. Trimming cost V 5 bases and J 0 bases, with 7 bases left between them. The CDR3 consists of 14 residues. The CDR3 region has the DNA TGTGCCAGCAGTCGTGAGGCGAACACCGGGGAGCTGTTTTTT. Protein sequence: CASSREANTGELFF.

In this sample, this clonotype turned up many times. The chain has TRBV20-1 and TRBJ2-7, with 8 bases that match TRBD1. The CDR3 length is 13 residues. Germline V gives CDR1 DFQATT, CDR2 SNEGSKA (reference sequence). V was clipped by 5 bases and J by 6 bases; unmatched bases: 9. This CDR3 is CSAVGQGAREQYF. The CDR3 DNA is TGCAGTGCTGTAGGGCAGGGGGCACGCGAGCAGTACTTC.

This clonotype was counted at least ten times. V usage is TRBV5-1 and J usage is TRBJ1-4; D remains unclear. The CDR3 sequence is 12 residues long. The V gene lost 2 bases and the J gene lost 8 bases, with 7 bases spanning the gap. Germline-derived CDR1 and CDR2 are SGHRS and YFSETQ. CDR3 coding DNA: TGCGCCAGCAGCTTTATCGGGGAAAAACTGTTTTTT. It encodes CASSFIGEKLFF.

In its sample, this clonotype is medium-sized (0.01 to 0.1%). The V and J genes are TRBV12-3 or TRBV12-4 and TRBJ2-1; a weak D match, TRBD2 (5 bases). The CDR3 spans 13 residues. With 5 bases removed from V and 6 bases from J, the gap between germline ends came to 11 bases. The CDR3 region is CASSHRGGNEQFF. Written as DNA, the CDR3 is TGTGCCAGCAGTCACAGAGGAGGCAATGAGCAGTTCTTC.

Concerning this clonotype: This probably arose from a read error, given a far larger clone one base away. The conserved closing phenylalanine or tryptophan is absent in this CDR3, likely reflecting a read error. The chain joins TRBV7-8 to TRBJ2-1; D not resolved. Trimming took off 1 base at V and 4 bases at J, with 8 bases between the two ends. Looked up from germline, CDR1 is SGHVS and CDR2 is FQNEAQ. This CDR3 is 14 amino acids long. CDR3 nucleotides: TGTGCCAGCAGCTTAGTACCAGGTTACAATGAGCAGTTCTAC. Residues: CASSLVPGYNEQFY.

The CDR3 coding sequence is TGCAGTGCTACCCAGTGGGCGGGGCGCACAGATACGCAGTATTTT. It specifies CSATQWAGRTDTQYF. The gene calls are TRBV20-1 and TRBJ2-3, with D possibly being TRBD2 (6 bases). V was trimmed by 4 bases and J by 1 base, leaving 15 bases between them. The CDR3 runs to 15 residues. Germline V gene sequence: CDR1 DFQATT, CDR2 SNEGSKA (reference sequence).

This clonotype came up many times. CDR3 nucleotides: TGTGCCACCCGGGACAGGGGAGGCACAGATACGCAGTATTTT. This gives the protein CATRDRGGTDTQYF. The chain carries TRBV6-1 and TRBJ2-3, with 10 positions matching TRBD1. Looked up from germline, CDR1 is MNHNS and CDR2 is SASEGT. Trimming at V came to 10 bases and at J to 1 base, leaving 5 bases not matched to a gene. The CDR3 has 14 amino acids.

This clonotype was seen only a few times. The chain uses TRBV5-1 and TRBJ2-1; maybe TRBD1 (5 bases). V lost 7 bases, J lost 4 bases, and 15 bases lay in between. The CDR3 contains 14 residues. Germline values: CDR1 SGHRS, CDR2 YFSETQ. In DNA, the CDR3 is TGCGCCAGCGGCCTGGGGCAGGGATACAATGAGCAGTTCTTC. This translates into CASGLGQGYNEQFF.

This clonotype showed up just a few times. V usage is TRBV5-5 and J usage is TRBJ2-7; 7 nucleotides match TRBD1. The J segment lost 5 bases and the V segment lost 4 bases, leaving 9 bases of the junction unmatched. Germline loops: CDR1 SGHKS, CDR2 YYEKEE (reference sequence). The CDR3 is made up of 14 amino acids. This CDR3 reads CASSARDRVDEQYF. CDR3 DNA: TGTGCCAGCAGCGCCCGCGACAGGGTGGACGAGCAGTACTTC.

This clonotype showed up many times. The V and J genes are TRBV20-1 and TRBJ2-3, with unresolved D. Germline values: CDR1 DFQATT, CDR2 SNEGSKA (reference sequence). Trimming stripped 0 bases from V and 1 base from J, with 11 bases between. CDR3 length: 15 amino acids. CDR3 region: CSARDLPWGTDTQYF. As DNA, the CDR3 is TGCAGTGCTAGAGATCTGCCTTGGGGCACAGATACGCAGTATTTT.

This clonotype was seen at least ten times. V is TRBV25-1 and J is TRBJ1-5; the match to TRBD1 covers 7 bases. The CDR3 is made up of 18 amino acids. Germline V gives CDR1 MGHDK, CDR2 SYGVNS. V was clipped by 0 bases and J by 2 bases; unmatched bases: 10. Here the CDR3 DNA reads TGTGCCAGCAGTGAATACCCAGCAGGGGGAAGGGGCAATCAGCCCCAGCATTTT. It codes for CASSEYPAGGRGNQPQHF.

This clonotype was seen repeatedly, ten times or more. This sequence joins TRBV20-1 and TRBJ2-3; TRBD1 is a possible D gene (5 bases). CDR1 is DFQATT, CDR2 SNEGSKA, per germline (reference sequence). The CDR3 is 17 amino acids. Trimming shortened V by 6 bases and J by 4 bases, and 26 bases separated the two germline ends. CDR3 sequence reads: CSAPSPQGWSEADTQYF. In nucleotides, the CDR3 is TGCAGTGCCCCCTCCCCCCAGGGATGGAGCGAAGCAGATACGCAGTATTTT.